This TCR beta chain came from a study of T cell changes during pregnancy in multiple sclerosis. The germline V gene has CDR1 KGHSY and CDR2 FQNENV. Germline trimming cut 2 bases from V and 3 bases from J; bases unmatched to any gene: 8. The CDR3 extends over 16 amino acids. The data were produced by immunoSEQ multiplex PCR, yet TCRdb's version contains in-frame clones alone and is incomplete. Of tens of thousands of clones listed, around 84% were seen once; the top ten hold about 0.64%. This receptor was obtained from a female donor with multiple sclerosis, enrolled in a pregnancy study. Material: CD4+ T cells from peripheral blood mononuclear cells, obtained before pregnancy. The chain combines TRBV16 with TRBJ1-1; 8 positions match TRBD1. CDR3 amino acids: CASSQRTGRGDTEAFF. The CDR3 DNA sequence: TGTGCCAGCAGCCAACGGACAGGGCGAGGGGACACTGAAGCTTTCTTT.